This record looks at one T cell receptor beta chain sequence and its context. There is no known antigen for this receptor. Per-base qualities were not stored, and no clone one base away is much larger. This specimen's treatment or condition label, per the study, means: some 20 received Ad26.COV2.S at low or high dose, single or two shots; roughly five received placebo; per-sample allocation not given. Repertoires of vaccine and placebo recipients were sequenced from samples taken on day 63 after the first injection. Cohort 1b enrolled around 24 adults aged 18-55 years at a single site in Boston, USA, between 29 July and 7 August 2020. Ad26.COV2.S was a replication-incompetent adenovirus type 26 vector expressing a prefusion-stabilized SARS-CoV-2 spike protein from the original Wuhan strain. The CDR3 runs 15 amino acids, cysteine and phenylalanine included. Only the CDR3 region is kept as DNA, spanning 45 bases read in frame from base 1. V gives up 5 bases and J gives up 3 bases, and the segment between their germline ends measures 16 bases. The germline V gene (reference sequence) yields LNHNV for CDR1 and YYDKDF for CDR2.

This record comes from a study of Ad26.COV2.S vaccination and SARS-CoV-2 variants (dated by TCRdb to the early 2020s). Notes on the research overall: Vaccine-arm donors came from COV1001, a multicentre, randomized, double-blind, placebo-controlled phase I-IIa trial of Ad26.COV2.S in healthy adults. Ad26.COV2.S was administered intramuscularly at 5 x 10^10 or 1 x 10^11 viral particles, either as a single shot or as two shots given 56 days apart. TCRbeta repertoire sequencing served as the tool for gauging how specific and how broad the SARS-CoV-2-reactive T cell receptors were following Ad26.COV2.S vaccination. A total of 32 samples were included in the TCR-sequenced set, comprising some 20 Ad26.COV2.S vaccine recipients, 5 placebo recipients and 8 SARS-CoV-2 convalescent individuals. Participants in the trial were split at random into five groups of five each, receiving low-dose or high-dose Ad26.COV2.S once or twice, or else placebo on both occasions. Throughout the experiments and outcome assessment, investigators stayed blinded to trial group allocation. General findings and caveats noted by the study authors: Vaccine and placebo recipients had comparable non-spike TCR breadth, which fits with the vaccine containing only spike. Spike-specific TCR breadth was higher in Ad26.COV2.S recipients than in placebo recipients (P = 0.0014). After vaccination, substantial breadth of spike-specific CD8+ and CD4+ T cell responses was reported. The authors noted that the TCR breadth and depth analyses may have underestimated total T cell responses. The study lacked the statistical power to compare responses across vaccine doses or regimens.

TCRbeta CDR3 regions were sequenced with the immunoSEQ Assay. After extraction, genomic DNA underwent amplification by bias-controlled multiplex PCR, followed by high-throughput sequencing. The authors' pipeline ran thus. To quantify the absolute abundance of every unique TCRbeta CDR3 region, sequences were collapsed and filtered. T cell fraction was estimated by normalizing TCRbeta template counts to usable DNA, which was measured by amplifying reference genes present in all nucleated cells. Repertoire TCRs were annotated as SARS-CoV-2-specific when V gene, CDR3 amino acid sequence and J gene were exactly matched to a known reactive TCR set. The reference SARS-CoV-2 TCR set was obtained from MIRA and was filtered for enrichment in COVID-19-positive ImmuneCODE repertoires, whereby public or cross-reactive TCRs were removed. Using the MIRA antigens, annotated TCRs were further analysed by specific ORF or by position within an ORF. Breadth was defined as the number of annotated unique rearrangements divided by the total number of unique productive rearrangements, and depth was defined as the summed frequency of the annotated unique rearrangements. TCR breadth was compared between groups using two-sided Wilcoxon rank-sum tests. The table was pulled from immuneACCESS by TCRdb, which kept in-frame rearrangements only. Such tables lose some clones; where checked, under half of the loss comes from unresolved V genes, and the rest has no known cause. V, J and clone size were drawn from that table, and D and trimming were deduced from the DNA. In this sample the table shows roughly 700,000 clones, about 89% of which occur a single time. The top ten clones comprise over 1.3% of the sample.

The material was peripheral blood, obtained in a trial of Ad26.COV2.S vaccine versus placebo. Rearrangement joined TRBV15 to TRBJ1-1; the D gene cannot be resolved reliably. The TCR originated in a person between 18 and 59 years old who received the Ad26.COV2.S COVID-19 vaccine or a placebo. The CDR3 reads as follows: CATSRLTPADTEAFF. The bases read TGTGCCACCAGCCGACTGACCCCGGCGGACACTGAAGCTTTCTTT.